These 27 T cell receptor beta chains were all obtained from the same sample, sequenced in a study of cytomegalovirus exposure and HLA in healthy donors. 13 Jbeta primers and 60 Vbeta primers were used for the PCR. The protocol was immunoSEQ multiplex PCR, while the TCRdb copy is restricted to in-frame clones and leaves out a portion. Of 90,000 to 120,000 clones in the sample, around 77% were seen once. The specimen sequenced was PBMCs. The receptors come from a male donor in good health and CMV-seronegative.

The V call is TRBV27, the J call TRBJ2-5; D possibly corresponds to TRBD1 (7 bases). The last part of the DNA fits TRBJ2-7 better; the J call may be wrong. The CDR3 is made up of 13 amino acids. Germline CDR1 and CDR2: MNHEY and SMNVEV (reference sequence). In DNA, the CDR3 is TGTGCCAGCAGTTTATCCCAGGGGGGCGAGCAGTACTTC. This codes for CASSLSQGGEQYF.

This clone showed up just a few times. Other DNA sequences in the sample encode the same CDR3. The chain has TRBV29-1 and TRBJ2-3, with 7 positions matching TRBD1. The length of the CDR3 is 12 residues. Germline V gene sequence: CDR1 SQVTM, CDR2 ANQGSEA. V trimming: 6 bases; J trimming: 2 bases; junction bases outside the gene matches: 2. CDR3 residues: CSVDRDTDTQYF. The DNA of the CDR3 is TGCAGCGTAGACAGGGACACAGATACGCAGTATTTT.

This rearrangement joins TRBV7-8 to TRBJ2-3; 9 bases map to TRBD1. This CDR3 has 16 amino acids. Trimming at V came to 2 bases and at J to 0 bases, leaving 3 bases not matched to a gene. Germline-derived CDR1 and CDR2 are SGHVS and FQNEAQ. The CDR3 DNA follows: TGTGCCAGCAGCTTAAGGGACAGGGATAGCACAGATACGCAGTATTTT. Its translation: CASSLRDRDSTDTQYF.

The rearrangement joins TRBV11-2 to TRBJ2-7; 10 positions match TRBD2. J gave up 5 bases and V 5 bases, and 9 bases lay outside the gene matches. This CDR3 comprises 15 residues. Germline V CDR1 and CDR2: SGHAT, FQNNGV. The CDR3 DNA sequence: TGTGCCAGCAGCCTACGAGCGGGAGGGCCGAACGAGCAGTACTTC. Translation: CASSLRAGGPNEQYF.

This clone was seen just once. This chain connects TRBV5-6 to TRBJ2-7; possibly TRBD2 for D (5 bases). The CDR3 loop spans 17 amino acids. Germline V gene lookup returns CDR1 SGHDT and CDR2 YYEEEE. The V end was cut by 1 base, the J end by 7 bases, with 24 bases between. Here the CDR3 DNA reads TGTGCCAGCAGCTTGTCAACTTCCGGGAAAGGTCTGGGGGAGCAGTACTTC. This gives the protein CASSLSTSGKGLGEQYF.

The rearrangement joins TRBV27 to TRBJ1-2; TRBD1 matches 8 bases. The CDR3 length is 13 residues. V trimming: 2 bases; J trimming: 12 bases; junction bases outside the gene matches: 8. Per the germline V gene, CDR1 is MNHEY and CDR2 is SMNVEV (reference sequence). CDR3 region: CASSLGGQGRNTF. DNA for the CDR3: TGTGCCAGCAGTTTAGGAGGACAGGGTAGAAACACCTTC.

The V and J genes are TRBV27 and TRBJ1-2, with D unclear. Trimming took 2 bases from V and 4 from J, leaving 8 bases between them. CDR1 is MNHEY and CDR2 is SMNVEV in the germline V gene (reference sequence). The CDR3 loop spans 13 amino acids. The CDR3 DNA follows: TGTGCCAGCAGTTTAGGTTCGGGCTATGGCTACACCTTC. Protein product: CASSLGSGYGYTF.

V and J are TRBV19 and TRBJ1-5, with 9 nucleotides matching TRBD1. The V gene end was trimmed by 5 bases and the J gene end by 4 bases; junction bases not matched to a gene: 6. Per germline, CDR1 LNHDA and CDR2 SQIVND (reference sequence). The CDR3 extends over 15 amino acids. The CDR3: CASSFDRGGNQPQHF. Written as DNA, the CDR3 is TGTGCCAGTAGTTTCGACAGGGGGGGAAATCAGCCCCAGCATTTT.

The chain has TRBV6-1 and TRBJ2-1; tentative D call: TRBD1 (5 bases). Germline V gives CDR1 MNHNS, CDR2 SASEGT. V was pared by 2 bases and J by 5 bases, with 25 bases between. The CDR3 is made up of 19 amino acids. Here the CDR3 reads CASSESLGPRPGGDNEQFF. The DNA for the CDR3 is TGTGCCAGCAGTGAATCTCTGGGGCCTAGACCAGGCGGTGACAATGAGCAGTTCTTC.

This CDR3 reads CASSVQGFQETQYF. CDR3 sequence (DNA): TGTGCCAGCAGTGTACAGGGTTTCCAAGAGACCCAGTACTTC. The V gene is TRBV27, the J gene TRBJ2-5; D may be TRBD1 (6 bases). The germline V gene has CDR1 MNHEY and CDR2 SMNVEV (reference sequence). V dropped 5 bases and J dropped 1 base, with 11 bases sitting between them. This CDR3 has 14 residues.

CDR3 nucleotides: TGTGCCAGCAGTCCGCGACAGGGGATGTGGGAGCAGTACTTC. Translated: CASSPRQGMWEQYF. The chain has TRBV28 and TRBJ2-7, with TRBD1 identical over 8 bases. The CDR3 has 14 residues. V shed 5 bases, J shed 7 bases, and the junction held 10 bases outside the gene matches. Germline loops: CDR1 MDHEN, CDR2 SYDVKM.

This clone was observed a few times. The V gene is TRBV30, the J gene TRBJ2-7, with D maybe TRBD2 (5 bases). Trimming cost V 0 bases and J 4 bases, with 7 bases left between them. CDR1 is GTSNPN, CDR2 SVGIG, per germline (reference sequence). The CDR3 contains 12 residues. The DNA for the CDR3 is TGTGCCTGGAGTGTACGGGGTTACGAGCAGTACTTC. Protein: CAWSVRGYEQYF. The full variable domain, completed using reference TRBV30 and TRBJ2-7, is SQTIHQWPATLVQPVGSPLSLECTVEGTSNPNLYWYRQAAGRGLQLLFYSVGIGQISSEVPQNLSASRPQDRQFILSSKKLLLSDSGFYLCAWSVRGYEQYFGPGTRLTVT.

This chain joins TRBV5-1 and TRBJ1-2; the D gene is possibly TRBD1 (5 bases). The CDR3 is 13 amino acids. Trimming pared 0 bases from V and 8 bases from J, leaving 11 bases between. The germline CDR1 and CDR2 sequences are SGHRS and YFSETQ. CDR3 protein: CASSLGGAEGYTF. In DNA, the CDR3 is TGCGCCAGCAGCTTGGGTGGGGCGGAAGGCTACACCTTC.

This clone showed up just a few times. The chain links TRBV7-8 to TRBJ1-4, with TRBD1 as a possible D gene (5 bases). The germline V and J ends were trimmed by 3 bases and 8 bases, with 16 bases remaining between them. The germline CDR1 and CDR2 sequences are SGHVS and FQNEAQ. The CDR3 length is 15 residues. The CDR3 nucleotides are TGTGCCAGCAGCTTGTCTCCCAGGGTGGGCGAAAAACTGTTTTTT. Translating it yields CASSLSPRVGEKLFF.

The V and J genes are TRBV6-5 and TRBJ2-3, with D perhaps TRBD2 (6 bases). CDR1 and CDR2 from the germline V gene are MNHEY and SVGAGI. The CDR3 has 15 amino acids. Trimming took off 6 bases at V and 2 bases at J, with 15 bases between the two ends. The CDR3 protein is CASSPWGVITDTQYF. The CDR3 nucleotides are TGTGCCAGCAGCCCCTGGGGGGTTATCACAGATACGCAGTATTTT.

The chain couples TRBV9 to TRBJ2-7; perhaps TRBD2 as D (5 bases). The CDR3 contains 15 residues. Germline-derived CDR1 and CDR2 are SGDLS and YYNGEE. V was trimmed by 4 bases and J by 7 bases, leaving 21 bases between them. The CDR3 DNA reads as TGTGCCAGCAGCCTTAAAGCTGGGGAGAGTCGGGAGCAGTACTTC. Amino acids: CASSLKAGESREQYF.

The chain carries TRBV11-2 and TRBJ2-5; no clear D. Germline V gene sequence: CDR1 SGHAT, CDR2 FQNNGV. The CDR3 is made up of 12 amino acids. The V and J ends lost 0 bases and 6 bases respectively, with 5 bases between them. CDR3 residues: CASSLDLKTQYF. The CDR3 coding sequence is TGTGCCAGCAGCTTAGATCTAAAGACCCAGTACTTC.

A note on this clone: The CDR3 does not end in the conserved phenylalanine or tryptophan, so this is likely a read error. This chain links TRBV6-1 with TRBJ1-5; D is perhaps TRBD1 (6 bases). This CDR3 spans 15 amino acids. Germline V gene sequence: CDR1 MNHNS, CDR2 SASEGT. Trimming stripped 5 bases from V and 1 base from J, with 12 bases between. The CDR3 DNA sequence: TGTGCCAGCAGTCCCTTAGGGGGAAGCAATCAGCCCCAGCATGTT. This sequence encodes CASSPLGGSNQPQHV.

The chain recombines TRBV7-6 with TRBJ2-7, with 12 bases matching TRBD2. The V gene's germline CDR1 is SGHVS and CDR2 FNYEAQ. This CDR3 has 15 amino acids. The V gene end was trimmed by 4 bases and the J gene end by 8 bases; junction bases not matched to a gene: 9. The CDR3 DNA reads TGTGCCAGCAGCTCCTGGACTAGCGGGGCAGGCCAGCAGTACTTC. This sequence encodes CASSSWTSGAGQQYF.

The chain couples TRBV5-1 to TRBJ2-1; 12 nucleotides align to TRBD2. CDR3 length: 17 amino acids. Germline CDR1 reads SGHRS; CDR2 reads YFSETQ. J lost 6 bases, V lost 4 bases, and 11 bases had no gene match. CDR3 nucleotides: TGCGCCAGCAGCAGAACACCTCTAGCGGGAGGGCCCAATGAGCAGTTCTTC. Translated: CASSRTPLAGGPNEQFF. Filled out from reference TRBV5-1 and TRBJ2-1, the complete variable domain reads KAGVTQTPRYLIKTRGQQVTLSCSPISGHRSVSWYQQTPGQGLQFLFEYFSETQRNKGNFPGRFSGRQFSNSRSEMNVSTLELGDSALYLCASSRTPLAGGPNEQFFGPGTRLTVL.

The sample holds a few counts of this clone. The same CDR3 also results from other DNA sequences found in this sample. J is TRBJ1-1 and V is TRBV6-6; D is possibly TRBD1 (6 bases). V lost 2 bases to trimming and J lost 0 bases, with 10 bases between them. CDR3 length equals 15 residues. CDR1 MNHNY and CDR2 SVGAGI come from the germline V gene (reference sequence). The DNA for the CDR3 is TGTGCCAGCAGTTACACCGGACAGCTGAACACTGAAGCTTTCTTT. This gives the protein CASSYTGQLNTEAFF.

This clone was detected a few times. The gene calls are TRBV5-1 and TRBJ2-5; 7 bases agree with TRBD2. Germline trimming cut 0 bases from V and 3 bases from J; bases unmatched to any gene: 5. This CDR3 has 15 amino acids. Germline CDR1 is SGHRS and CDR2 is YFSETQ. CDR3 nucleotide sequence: TGCGCCAGCAGCTTGGGTGGGAGGGGAGAAGAGACCCAGTACTTC. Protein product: CASSLGGRGEETQYF.

CDR3 sequence: CASRRAGTGLSEAFF. Here the CDR3 DNA reads TGTGCCAGCAGACGAGCCGGGACAGGGCTGTCTGAAGCTTTCTTT. The rearrangement joins TRBV6-5 to TRBJ1-1, with 9 bases that match TRBD1. The trim removed 6 bases at V and 6 bases at J, leaving 11 bases unmatched. Looked up from germline, CDR1 is MNHEY and CDR2 is SVGAGI. The CDR3 has 15 amino acids.

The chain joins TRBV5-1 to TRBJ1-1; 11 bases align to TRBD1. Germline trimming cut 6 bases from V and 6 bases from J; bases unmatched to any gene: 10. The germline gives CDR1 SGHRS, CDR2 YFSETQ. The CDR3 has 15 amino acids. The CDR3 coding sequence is TGCGCCAGCACCCCCACCGGGACAGGGGGTGCTGAAGCTTTCTTT. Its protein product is CASTPTGTGGAEAFF.

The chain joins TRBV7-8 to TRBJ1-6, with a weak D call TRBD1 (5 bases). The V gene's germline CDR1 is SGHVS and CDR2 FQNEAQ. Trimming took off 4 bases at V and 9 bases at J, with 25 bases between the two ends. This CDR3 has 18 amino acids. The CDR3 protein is CASSSRAGSGPRGSPLHF. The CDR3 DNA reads TGTGCCAGCAGCTCTAGAGCCGGATCGGGCCCAAGGGGTTCACCCCTCCACTTT.

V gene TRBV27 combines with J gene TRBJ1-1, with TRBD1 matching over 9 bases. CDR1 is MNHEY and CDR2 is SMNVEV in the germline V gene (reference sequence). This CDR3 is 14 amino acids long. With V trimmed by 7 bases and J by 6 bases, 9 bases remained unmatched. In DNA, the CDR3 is TGTGCCAGCACCCGAGGACAGGGGCTGGCTGAAGCTTTCTTT. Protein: CASTRGQGLAEAFF.

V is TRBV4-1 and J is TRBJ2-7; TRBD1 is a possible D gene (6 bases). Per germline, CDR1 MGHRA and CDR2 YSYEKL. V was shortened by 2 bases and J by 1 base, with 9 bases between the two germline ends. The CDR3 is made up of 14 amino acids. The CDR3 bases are TGCGCCAGCAGCCAACAGACAGGTTCCTACGAGCAGTACTTC. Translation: CASSQQTGSYEQYF.